Following are 16 T cell receptor beta chains from one sample sequenced in a study of immune evolution from preneoplasia to lung adenocarcinoma. Only in-frame clones appear in the TCRdb table, and some are missing; sequencing was by immunoSEQ multiplex PCR. The sample gives some 6,200 clones, around 80% of which show up once; approximately 2.6% is in the top ten. The material sequenced was FFPE lung adenocarcinoma in situ tissue. The receptor set was obtained from a donor older than 65 with lung adenocarcinoma.

This chain links TRBV15 with TRBJ1-3, with 7 positions matching TRBD1. From germline, CDR1 is LNHNV and CDR2 YYDKDF (reference sequence). The CDR3 is made up of 15 amino acids. V was pared by 3 bases and J by 4 bases, with 6 bases of the junction left unmatched. The CDR3: CATSRDRNLGNTIYF. In DNA form, the CDR3 reads TGTGCCACCAGCAGGGACAGGAACCTCGGAAACACCATATATTTT.

To note about this clone: Sequence at one end of the junction differs from germline and may be a read error. This chain uses TRBV2 with TRBJ2-3; weak D call: TRBD2 (6 bases). The CDR3 contains 14 residues. Looked up from germline, CDR1 is SNHLY and CDR2 is FYNNEI. The CDR3 sequence is CASREGLPTDTQYF. The CDR3 coding sequence is TGTGCCAGCAGGGAAGGACTACCCACAGATACGCAGTATTTT.

The chain couples TRBV13 to TRBJ2-5, with 10 bases lining up with TRBD1. This CDR3 contains 15 residues. V shed 3 bases, J shed 6 bases, and the junction held 7 bases outside the gene matches. Germline V gives CDR1 PRHDT, CDR2 FYEKMQ (reference sequence). The CDR3 bases are TGTGCCAGCAGCTTGACCGGGACAGGGGTTAAGACCCAGTACTTC. Translation gives CASSLTGTGVKTQYF.

This clone was counted a few times. CDR3 protein: CASSVGAGGYNEQFF. As DNA, the CDR3 is TGTGCCAGCAGCGTAGGAGCGGGAGGGTACAATGAGCAGTTCTTC. J is TRBJ2-1 and V is TRBV9; 10 positions agree with TRBD2. Per the germline V gene, CDR1 is SGDLS and CDR2 is YYNGEE. The V segment lost 0 bases and the J segment 4 bases; nucleotides outside the gene matches: 1. CDR3 size: 15 residues.

The J gene is TRBJ2-7, the V gene TRBV18; 8 positions agree with TRBD2. Losses at the gene ends were 0 bases for V and 6 bases for J; bases not matched to a gene: 1. Looked up from germline, CDR1 is KGHSH and CDR2 is LQKENI. CDR3 length equals 13 residues. The CDR3 DNA follows: TGTGCCAGCTCACCACCCGGGGGGGCCGAGCAGTACTTC. Its protein product is CASSPPGGAEQYF.

The V call is TRBV27, the J call TRBJ2-1; perhaps D is TRBD1 or TRBD2 (6 bases each). Trimming took off 2 bases at V and 0 bases at J, with 17 bases between the two ends. Germline V gives CDR1 MNHEY, CDR2 SMNVEV (reference sequence). This CDR3 is built from 18 residues. The CDR3, as DNA: TGTGCCAGCAGTTTACTAGCGAGGGGGGTGCGCTCCTACAATGAGCAGTTCTTC. It yields the protein CASSLLARGVRSYNEQFF.

A few counts support this clone. V is TRBV19 and J is TRBJ1-2; TRBD1 aligns across 10 bases. V shed 5 bases, J shed 0 bases, and the junction held 3 bases outside the gene matches. From germline, CDR1 is LNHDA and CDR2 SQIVND (reference sequence). This CDR3 is 15 amino acids long. The DNA for the CDR3 is TGTGCCAGTAGTGCTGGGACAGGGGCTAACTATGGCTACACCTTC. As protein: CASSAGTGANYGYTF. The whole variable domain, filled in from reference TRBV19 and TRBJ1-2, reads DGGITQSPKYLFRKEGQNVTLSCEQNLNHDAMYWYRQDPGQGLRLIYYSQIVNDFQKGDIAEGYSVSREKKESFPLTVTSAQKNPTAFYLCASSAGTGANYGYTFGSGTRLTVV.

V and J are TRBV30 and TRBJ2-6, with 7 bases lining up with TRBD1. The CDR3 runs 22 residues. After removal of 3 bases from V and 2 bases from J, the junction contained 25 bases not matched to a gene. Per germline, CDR1 GTSNPN and CDR2 SVGIG (reference sequence). DNA for the CDR3: TGTGCCTGGAGAGGGCCCAAAAAGGGACAGACATTCAATCCTACTGGGGCCAACGTCCTGACTTTC. It translates to CAWRGPKKGQTFNPTGANVLTF.

The V gene is TRBV9, the J gene TRBJ2-7; TRBD2 agrees at 11 bases. The CDR3 spans 17 residues. V shed 0 bases, J shed 1 base, and the junction held 6 bases outside the gene matches. The germline V gene has CDR1 SGDLS and CDR2 YYNGEE. CDR3 sequence (DNA): TGTGCCAGCAGCGTAGGACTAGCGGGGCCCCCATCCTACGAGCAGTACTTC. Translating gives CASSVGLAGPPSYEQYF. The complete variable domain, with remaining parts taken from reference TRBV9 and TRBJ2-7, reads DSGVTQTPKHLITATGQRVTLRCSPRSGDLSVYWYQQSLDQGLQFLIQYYNGEERAKGNILERFSAQQFPDLHSELNLSSLELGDSALYFCASSVGLAGPPSYEQYFGPGTRLTVT.

This clone is a singleton in its sample. In DNA form, the CDR3 reads TGTGCCAGCAGCCTCAGTGGGGTTCTTAGGGATCAGCCCCAGCATTTT. It is translated as CASSLSGVLRDQPQHF. The chain employs TRBV2 and TRBJ1-5; D uncertain. V was clipped by 6 bases and J by 5 bases, with 20 bases between them. The CDR3 contains 16 residues. The germline V gene encodes CDR1 SNHLY and CDR2 FYNNEI.

This chain uses TRBV5-4 with TRBJ2-7; 13 nucleotides match TRBD2. CDR1 is SGHNT, CDR2 YYREEE, per germline (reference sequence). V dropped 4 bases and J dropped 4; count of bases not matched to a gene: 2. This CDR3 is 14 amino acids long. The CDR3 DNA is TGTGCCAGCAGCCGGACTAGCGGGAGTTACGAGCAGTACTTC. Its translation: CASSRTSGSYEQYF. Together with reference TRBV5-4 and TRBJ2-7, the CDR3 gives the full variable domain: ETGVTQSPTHLIKTRGQQVTLRCSSQSGHNTVSWYQQALGQGPQFIFQYYREEENGRGNFPPRFSGLQFPNYSSELNVNALELDDSALYLCASSRTSGSYEQYFGPGTRLTVT.

This sequence joins TRBV6-4 and TRBJ1-1; D may be TRBD1 (5 bases). Germline V gives CDR1 MRHNA, CDR2 SNTAGT. The CDR3 is 15 residues long. Trimming stripped 3 bases from V and 1 base from J, with 12 bases between. As DNA, the CDR3 is TGTGCCAGCAGTGAAACGGGGCAGTCGAACACTGAAGCTTTCTTT. It yields the protein CASSETGQSNTEAFF.

This chain joins TRBV7-6 and TRBJ2-2; D perhaps matches TRBD2 (6 bases). Germline-derived CDR1 and CDR2 are SGHVS and FNYEAQ. The CDR3 spans 15 residues. V lost 4 bases and J 4 bases, leaving 13 bases between the germline ends. CDR3: CASSSGWGVTGELFF. The CDR3 DNA sequence: TGTGCCAGCAGCTCGGGCTGGGGGGTCACCGGGGAGCTGTTTTTT.

This rearrangement joins TRBV5-6 to TRBJ2-1; D remains ambiguous. There are 14 residues in the CDR3. Per germline, CDR1 SGHDT and CDR2 YYEEEE. V lost 0 bases, J lost 3 bases, and 7 bases lay in between. The CDR3 loop reads CASSLDSVYNEQFF. DNA for the CDR3: TGTGCCAGCAGCTTGGACTCCGTCTACAATGAGCAGTTCTTC.

Only a few counts were recorded for this clone. The chain combines TRBV5-1 with TRBJ1-1, with 8 nucleotides matching TRBD1. CDR3 length equals 14 residues. The germline V gene encodes CDR1 SGHRS and CDR2 YFSETQ. Germline trimming cut 4 bases from V and 5 bases from J; bases unmatched to any gene: 7. The CDR3 coding sequence is TGCGCCAGCAGCAGCCGGACAGGGCAAACTGAAGCTTTCTTT. It is translated as CASSSRTGQTEAFF.

The table lists this clone with a few counts. This chain joins TRBV6-6 and TRBJ2-7; TRBD2 matches at 11 bases. V shed 0 bases and J 8 bases; nucleotides not matched to a gene: 9. Germline CDR1 and CDR2: MNHNY and SVGAGI (reference sequence). There are 16 residues in the CDR3. CDR3 DNA sequence: TGTGCCAGCAGTTACTCGGTCCTAGCGGGAGGACCTCAGCAGTACTTC. It codes for CASSYSVLAGGPQQYF.